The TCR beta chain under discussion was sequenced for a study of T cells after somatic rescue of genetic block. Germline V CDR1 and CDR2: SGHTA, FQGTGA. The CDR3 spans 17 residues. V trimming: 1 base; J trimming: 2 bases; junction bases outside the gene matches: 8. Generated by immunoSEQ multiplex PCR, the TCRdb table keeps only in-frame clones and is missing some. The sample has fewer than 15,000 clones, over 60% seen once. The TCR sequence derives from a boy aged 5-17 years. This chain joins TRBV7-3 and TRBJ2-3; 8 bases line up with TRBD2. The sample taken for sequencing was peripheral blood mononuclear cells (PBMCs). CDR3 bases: TGTGCCAGCAGCTTAAAGGGTCCCGGGGGGGCCACAGATACGCAGTATTTT. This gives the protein CASSLKGPGGATDTQYF.